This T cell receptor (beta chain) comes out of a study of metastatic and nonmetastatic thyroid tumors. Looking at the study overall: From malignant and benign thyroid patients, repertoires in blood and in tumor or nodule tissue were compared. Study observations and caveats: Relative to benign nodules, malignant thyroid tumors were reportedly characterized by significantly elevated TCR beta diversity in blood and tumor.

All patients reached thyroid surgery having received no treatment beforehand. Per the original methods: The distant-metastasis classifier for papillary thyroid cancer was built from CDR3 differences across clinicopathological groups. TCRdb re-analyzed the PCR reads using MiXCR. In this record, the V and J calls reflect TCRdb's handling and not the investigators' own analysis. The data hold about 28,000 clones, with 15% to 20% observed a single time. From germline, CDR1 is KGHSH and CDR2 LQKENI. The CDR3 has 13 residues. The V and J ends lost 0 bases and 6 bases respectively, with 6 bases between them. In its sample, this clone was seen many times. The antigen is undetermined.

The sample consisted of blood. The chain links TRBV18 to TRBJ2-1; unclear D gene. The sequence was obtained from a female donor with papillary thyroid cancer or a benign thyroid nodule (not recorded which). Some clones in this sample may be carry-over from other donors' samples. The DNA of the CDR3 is TGTGCCAGCTCACCACCGGTCGGCAATGAGCAGTTCTTC. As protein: CASSPPVGNEQFF.